The 26 T cell receptor beta chains in this list originate from one sample, sequenced in a study of Graves' ophthalmopathy and Graves' hyperthyroidism. CDR3 regions of TCR beta were amplified from RNA transcripts. The workflow started with a first-round RT-PCR run with HTBI primers and then moved on to a second-round multiplex PCR. MiXCR was run by TCRdb on the multiplex PCR reads, yielding one entry per CDR3 protein. This sample has 400,000 to 500,000 distinct CDR3 sequences, with under 25% found just once. What was sequenced was peripheral blood. The origin of the receptors is a woman aged 18 to 35 with stable Graves' hyperthyroidism.

The chain has TRBV28 and TRBJ1-5; 8 nucleotides align to TRBD1. The V segment lost 7 bases and the J segment 4 bases; nucleotides outside the gene matches: 9. Germline CDR1 MDHEN, CDR2 SYDVKM. The CDR3 is 15 amino acids. The DNA of the CDR3 is TGTGCCAGCAAGCGCTGGACAGGGACTAATCAGCCCCAGCATTTT. Amino acid sequence: CASKRWTGTNQPQHF.

This clonotype turned up a few times. The V and J genes are TRBV7-8 and TRBJ1-5; no definite D call. V was shortened by 1 base and J by 5 bases, with 15 bases between the two germline ends. The germline gives CDR1 SGHVS, CDR2 FQNEAQ. The CDR3 loop spans 16 amino acids. The CDR3 region has the DNA TGTGCCAGCAGCTTAGGGCACTTGTCAGATCATCAGCCCCAGCATTTT. Protein sequence: CASSLGHLSDHQPQHF.

The sample holds many counts of this clonotype. This sequence joins TRBV7-8 and TRBJ2-7, with 7 bases lining up with TRBD1. CDR1 SGHVS and CDR2 FQNEAQ come from the germline V gene. Germline trimming cut 4 bases from V and 4 bases from J; bases unmatched to any gene: 10. The CDR3 loop spans 15 amino acids. CDR3 nucleotides: TGTGCCAGCAGCTCCACCGGGACAGAGAATTACGAGCAGTACTTC. Translated, it gives CASSSTGTENYEQYF.

This clonotype was counted ten times or more. The rearrangement joins TRBV4-3 to TRBJ2-5, with unresolved D. V was clipped by 1 base and J by 3 bases, with 6 bases between them. The germline gives CDR1 LGHNA, CDR2 YSLEER. The CDR3 consists of 13 residues. CDR3 DNA: TGCGCCAGCAGCCAAGTCCCAGAAGAGACCCAGTACTTC. Translation gives CASSQVPEETQYF.

The V and J genes are TRBV12-3 or TRBV12-4 and TRBJ1-2; D unresolved. V shed 7 bases and J shed 4 bases, with 16 bases lying between them. The CDR3 spans 14 residues. CDR3 sequence: CASTYGMLPYGYTF. The CDR3 nucleotides read TGTGCCAGCACTTACGGCATGTTACCCTATGGCTACACCTTC.

Ten or more counts support this clonotype. The chain couples TRBV12-3 or TRBV12-4 to TRBJ1-1, with a weak D call TRBD1 (5 bases). CDR3 length equals 15 residues. The V end was cut by 5 bases, the J end by 1 base, with 14 bases between. The chain's CDR3 is CASSPFTGRNTEAFF. The CDR3 bases are TGTGCCAGCAGTCCCTTTACAGGACGGAACACTGAAGCTTTCTTT.

This clonotype was seen at least ten times. The chain joins TRBV5-1 to TRBJ1-1; D not resolved. Germline values: CDR1 SGHRS, CDR2 YFSETQ. V lost 0 bases, J lost 3 bases, and 21 bases lay in between. CDR3 length equals 18 residues. The CDR3 is CASSLVHSRKRADTEAFF. The CDR3 DNA is TGCGCCAGCAGCTTGGTGCATAGTCGGAAAAGGGCGGACACTGAAGCTTTCTTT.

Worth noting for this clonotype: It is likely a read error, because the conserved phenylalanine at the end of the CDR3 is missing. V usage is TRBV12-3 or TRBV12-4 and J usage is TRBJ1-1; no reliable D call. Trimming removed 8 bases from V and 1 base from J, with 11 bases in between. The CDR3 covers 13 residues. CDR3 nucleotides: TGTGCCAGCCGAGGGAGCGAGAACACTGAAGCTTTCTCT. Its translation is CASRGSENTEAFS.

As for this clonotype: Germline and junction disagree at one end, which may indicate a read error. J is TRBJ1-1 and V is TRBV5-4, with a weak D call TRBD1 (5 bases). Germline lookup yields CDR1 SGHNT and CDR2 YYREEE (reference sequence). This CDR3 has 15 amino acids. The CDR3 DNA follows: TGTGCCAGCAGCATCCCAGGGTGTCTGGACACTGATGCTTTCTTT. The encoded protein is CASSIPGCLDTDAFF.

The V call is TRBV6-2 or TRBV6-3, the J call TRBJ1-1; 9 nucleotides agree with TRBD1. With V trimmed by 8 bases and J by 3 bases, 7 bases remained unmatched. CDR1 MNHEY and CDR2 SVGEGT come from the germline V gene. The CDR3 runs 14 residues. DNA of the CDR3: TGTGCCAGCGGCACAGGGGGCGAAGACACTGAAGCTTTCTTT. This gives the protein CASGTGGEDTEAFF.

This clonotype was seen at least ten times. This rearrangement joins TRBV29-1 to TRBJ2-5, with D perhaps being TRBD1 or TRBD2 (6 bases each). V lost 4 bases, J lost 2 bases, and 17 bases lay in between. The CDR3 sequence is 15 residues long. The germline CDR1 and CDR2 sequences are SQVTM and ANQGSEA. This chain's CDR3 is CSVGRGAVAQETQYF. The CDR3 DNA is TGCAGCGTTGGGAGGGGGGCGGTCGCTCAAGAGACCCAGTACTTC.

This clonotype was counted between two and nine times. It may be a read error: a sequence one base away is much more abundant. The CDR3 does not close with the conserved phenylalanine or tryptophan, likely indicating a read error. This chain links TRBV20-1 with TRBJ1-5; 10 bases map to TRBD1. Trimming at V came to 6 bases and at J to 4 bases, leaving 6 bases not matched to a gene. Germline lookup yields CDR1 DFQATT and CDR2 SNEGSKA (reference sequence). This CDR3 is built from 14 residues. CDR3 nucleotides: TGCAGTGCCCTAGACAGGGGGCTTAATCAGCCCCAGCATGTT. This codes for CSALDRGLNQPQHV.

The chain has TRBV30 and TRBJ2-5, with 9 bases fitting TRBD2. Germline V lookup: CDR1 GTSNPN, CDR2 SVGIG (reference sequence). The CDR3 sequence is 14 residues long. Losses at the gene ends were 3 bases for V and 4 bases for J; bases not matched to a gene: 6. CDR3 amino acids: CAWRPAGGSETQYF. DNA of the CDR3: TGTGCCTGGAGGCCAGCGGGGGGCTCAGAGACCCAGTACTTC.

This clonotype has a count of ten or more. V usage is TRBV15 and J usage is TRBJ1-1; D perhaps matches TRBD1 (5 bases). Germline V gene lookup returns CDR1 LNHNV and CDR2 YYDKDF (reference sequence). This CDR3 has 15 amino acids. V lost 3 bases and J 6 bases, leaving 17 bases between the germline ends. This CDR3 reads CATSSDLGARAEAFF. The CDR3 region has the DNA TGTGCCACCAGCAGTGATTTAGGGGCGCGCGCTGAAGCTTTCTTT.

The J gene is TRBJ2-7, the V gene TRBV12-3 or TRBV12-4, with TRBD2 matching 7 bases. The trim removed 6 bases at V and 3 bases at J, leaving 5 bases unmatched. This CDR3 contains 13 residues. For the CDR3, the DNA is TGTGCCAGCAGCGCCGGGGGGTACTACGAGCAGTACTTC. This codes for CASSAGGYYEQYF.

This clonotype was recorded many times. The chain is built from TRBV7-9 and TRBJ2-7; 10 bases are a match to TRBD1. CDR3 length: 15 amino acids. Germline lookup yields CDR1 SEHNR and CDR2 FQNEAQ (reference sequence). Trimming removed 5 bases from V and 1 base from J; junction bases left unmatched: 5. The CDR3 here is CASSEPGQGSYEQYF. The CDR3 bases are TGTGCCAGCAGCGAACCGGGACAGGGGTCCTACGAGCAGTACTTC.

This clonotype showed up many times. Its ends do not fully match the called genes, so a read error is possible. This chain connects TRBV28 to TRBJ2-7; 8 nucleotides align to TRBD1. This CDR3 comprises 14 residues. The germline CDR1 and CDR2 sequences are MDHEN and SYDVKM. CDR3 nucleotide sequence: TGTGCCAGCAGCTGGACAGGGATGGTCTACGAGCGGTACTTC. Amino acid sequence: CASSWTGMVYERYF.

The V gene is TRBV7-2, the J gene TRBJ1-2; the D gene is possibly TRBD1 (6 bases). Per germline, CDR1 SGHTA and CDR2 FQGNSA. Trimming took 7 bases from V and 8 from J, leaving 11 bases between them. The length of the CDR3 is 11 residues. CDR3 region: CASKGVSGYTF. For the CDR3, the DNA is TGTGCCAGCAAGGGGGTGAGCGGCTACACCTTC.

This clonotype was seen ten or more times. Germline and junction disagree at one end, which may indicate a read error. The CDR3 here is CASSWTRAETKYF. The CDR3 region has the DNA TGTGCCAGCAGTTGGACTAGGGCAGAGACCAAGTACTTC. The chain uses TRBV12-3 or TRBV12-4 and TRBJ2-5; 7 positions match TRBD2. There are 13 residues in the CDR3.

This clonotype was seen many times. The chain carries TRBV7-9 and TRBJ2-7; D may be TRBD2 (5 bases). V dropped 5 bases and J dropped 4 bases, with 12 bases sitting between them. The germline V gene has CDR1 SEHNR and CDR2 FQNEAQ (reference sequence). This CDR3 is built from 13 residues. In DNA, the CDR3 is TGTGCCAGCAGCCGGATACCGGGGTACGAGCAGTACTTC. Residues: CASSRIPGYEQYF. Based on the CDR3 plus reference TRBV7-9 and TRBJ2-7, the full variable domain is DTGVSQNPRHKITKRGQNVTFRCDPISEHNRLYWYRQTLGQGPEFLTYFQNEAQLEKSRLLSDRFSAERPKGSFSTLEIQRTEQGDSAMYLCASSRIPGYEQYFGPGTRLTVT.

This clonotype was recorded a few times. This chain uses TRBV10-3 with TRBJ2-7; D unclear. This CDR3 is 12 amino acids long. Germline V lookup: CDR1 ENHRY, CDR2 SYGVKD. V lost 5 bases to trimming and J lost 4 bases, with 9 bases between them. CDR3 protein: CAISRILYEQYF. CDR3 nucleotides: TGTGCCATCAGTAGGATCTTGTACGAGCAGTACTTC.

This clonotype was counted ten times or more. The chain couples TRBV20-1 to TRBJ2-7; the D gene is possibly TRBD2 (6 bases). This CDR3 spans 14 amino acids. Germline CDR1 is DFQATT and CDR2 is SNEGSKA (reference sequence). With 6 bases removed from V and 0 bases from J, the gap between germline ends came to 15 bases. CDR3 residues: CSASSGLSSYEQYF. In DNA form, the CDR3 reads TGCAGTGCCTCGAGCGGGCTAAGCTCCTACGAGCAGTACTTC.

This clonotype was counted at least ten times. CDR3: CASSLASGGWDRKETQYF. The CDR3 DNA is TGTGCCAGCAGCTTAGCGTCCGGGGGATGGGATAGGAAAGAGACCCAGTACTTC. The chain uses TRBV11-1 and TRBJ2-5; tentatively, D is TRBD2 (6 bases). The germline V gene has CDR1 SGHAT and CDR2 FQDESV (reference sequence). Trimming took off 0 bases at V and 3 bases at J, with 20 bases between the two ends. The CDR3 is made up of 18 amino acids. Supplemented by reference TRBV11-1 and TRBJ2-5, the full variable domain reads EAEVAQSPRYKITEKSQAVAFWCDPISGHATLYWYRQILGQGPELLVQFQDESVVDDSQLPKDRFSAERLKGVDSTLKIQPAELGDSAMYLCASSLASGGWDRKETQYFGPGTRLLVL.

The sample holds many counts of this clonotype. The V and J genes are TRBV2 and TRBJ2-5; TRBD2 matches at 11 bases. V lost 7 bases to trimming and J lost 1 base; unmatched junction nucleotides: 8. Germline CDR1 reads SNHLY; CDR2 reads FYNNEI. There are 16 residues in the CDR3. CDR3 residues: CASTQATSGVQETQYF. CDR3 nucleotides: TGTGCCAGCACCCAGGCGACTAGCGGGGTCCAAGAGACCCAGTACTTC.

This chain connects TRBV6-1 to TRBJ1-5; TRBD1 matches at 7 bases. This CDR3 is 14 amino acids long. The V and J ends lost 4 bases and 7 bases, in that order; junction bases with no gene match: 7. CDR1 MNHNS and CDR2 SASEGT come from the germline V gene. In nucleotides, the CDR3 is TGTGCCAGCAGTGGACAGGGCTTAGGACAGCCCCAGCATTTT. Translated: CASSGQGLGQPQHF.

This clonotype has ten or more counts. The V and J genes are TRBV7-8 and TRBJ2-7; a weak D match, TRBD1 (6 bases). The germline V and J ends were trimmed by 0 bases and 2 bases, with 17 bases remaining between them. The V gene's germline CDR1 is SGHVS and CDR2 FQNEAQ. The CDR3 sequence is 17 residues long. The chain's CDR3 is CASSLARARQGPYEQYF. The CDR3 DNA follows: TGTGCCAGCAGCTTAGCGCGGGCCAGGCAGGGGCCCTACGAGCAGTACTTC.